The clone carrying this T cell receptor beta chain was seen at least ten times. These data originate in a study of blood T cell repertoires in COVID-19. Looking at the study overall: Italy, Spain and the United States were the sources of the convalescent and acute COVID-19 samples.

Trimming stripped 1 base from V and 4 bases from J, with 8 bases between. Germline V gene lookup returns CDR1 LNHDA and CDR2 SQIVND (reference sequence). The CDR3 length is 14 residues. Source study methods: The authors estimated nucleated cell counts from reference gene primer amplification. Here immunoSEQ multiplex PCR was the method, and the copy in TCRdb shows in-frame clones only, minus some. The V and J calls and clone size come from that table; D and trimming were worked out from the DNA. The table lists 400,000 or so clones, around nine tenths of them singletons. The TCR was taken from a human donor in a cohort sampled during active COVID-19. Material for sequencing was peripheral blood. The chain is built from TRBV19 and TRBJ1-5; TRBD1 is a possible D gene (5 bases). The CDR3 loop reads CASSIGTSNQPQHF. CDR3 sequence (DNA): TGTGCCAGTAGTATAGGGACATCGAATCAGCCCCAGCATTTT.